This T cell receptor beta chain was observed in a study of blood T cell repertoires in COVID-19. Profiled with immunoSEQ multiplex PCR; TCRdb holds only in-frame clones, not every one. The data contain roughly 180,000 clones, around 85% of them singletons. Germline CDR1 and CDR2: LNHDA and SQIVND (reference sequence). V lost 7 bases, J lost 9 bases, and 26 bases stayed unmatched. The CDR3 length is 18 residues. This receptor was taken from a woman aged 40-49 years with acute COVID-19. Sequencing used PBMCs or T cells enriched from blood (not recorded which). This chain joins TRBV19 and TRBJ1-2; TRBD1 matches 7 bases. In DNA, the CDR3 is TGTGCCAGTAAGATGGGAGACAGGGAATGGTTTTTGCGGAATTGCTACACCTTC. Protein: CASKMGDREWFLRNCYTF.